One and the same sample provided the 15 T cell receptor beta chains below, sequenced in a study of monozygotic twins with inflammatory bowel disease. TCRdb reprocessed the 5' RACE reads and stores each CDR3 protein as one record, lacking DNA. The listing contains about 300,000 distinct CDR3 sequences. Sequenced input: blood. All receptors come from a human donor with ulcerative colitis or Crohn's disease, or a healthy co-twin of an affected twin (not recorded which).

This sequence joins TRBV9 and TRBJ2-1; the TCRdb D gene call, TRBD1, has no DNA to confirm it. The CDR3 is 16 amino acids. From germline, CDR1 is SGDLS and CDR2 YYNGEE. CDR3 in amino acids: CASSPLGGNTYNEQFF.

The chain employs TRBV12-3 or TRBV12-4 and TRBJ2-5. This CDR3 has 13 residues. Here the CDR3 reads CASSTKGRETQYF.

The chain joins TRBV10-3 to TRBJ1-2; the D call from TCRdb, TRBD1, cannot be confirmed without DNA. The CDR3 sequence is 13 residues long. CDR1 and CDR2 (germline): ENHRY, SYGVKD. This chain's CDR3 is CAISVGQGDGYTF.

The chain employs TRBV2 and TRBJ2-3; absent DNA, TCRdb's TRBD1 call cannot be checked. Looked up from germline, CDR1 is SNHLY and CDR2 is FYNNEI. This CDR3 is 15 amino acids long. CDR3 sequence reads: CASSGPGQGTDTQYF.

V is TRBV24-1 and J is TRBJ2-7; TCRdb picks TRBD1, but there is no DNA to check that call. Germline CDR1 is KGHDR and CDR2 is SFDVKD. The CDR3 runs 19 residues. The CDR3 sequence is CATSDARIGYGGGTSEQYF.

V usage is TRBV15 and J usage is TRBJ2-4; the TCRdb D gene call, TRBD1, has no DNA to confirm it. CDR1 LNHNV and CDR2 YYDKDF come from the germline V gene (reference sequence). There are 13 residues in the CDR3. CDR3 loop: CATSRSSTGLKYF.

The chain uses TRBV2 and TRBJ1-2; TCRdb's D call of TRBD1 is untestable without DNA. The germline V gene has CDR1 SNHLY and CDR2 FYNNEI. There are 13 residues in the CDR3. The CDR3 is CASSETPGRGYTF.

The chain has TRBV6-2 or TRBV6-3 and TRBJ2-3. The CDR3 sequence is 11 residues long. CDR1 MNHEY and CDR2 SVGEGT come from the germline V gene. The CDR3 sequence: CASSYVATQYF.

The chain couples TRBV12-3 or TRBV12-4 to TRBJ1-1; the TCRdb D gene call, TRBD1, has no DNA to confirm it. This CDR3 spans 16 amino acids. The CDR3 is CASSSGRGSRRTEAFF.

This chain links TRBV5-4 with TRBJ1-2. Germline V gene lookup returns CDR1 SGHNT and CDR2 YYREEE (reference sequence). This CDR3 contains 14 residues. The CDR3 region is CASRPDTAGYGYTF. Filled out from reference TRBV5-4 and TRBJ1-2, the complete variable domain reads ETGVTQSPTHLIKTRGQQVTLRCSSQSGHNTVSWYQQALGQGPQFIFQYYREEENGRGNFPPRFSGLQFPNYSSELNVNALELDDSALYLCASRPDTAGYGYTFGSGTRLTVV.

The chain joins TRBV7-2 to TRBJ2-5; absent DNA, TCRdb's TRBD1 call cannot be checked. This CDR3 spans 17 amino acids. Germline V CDR1 and CDR2: SGHTA, FQGNSA. The CDR3 sequence: CASSLFGSMGGQETQYF.

The V gene is TRBV4-3, the J gene TRBJ2-7; the D call of TRBD2 rests on TCRdb alone, since no DNA is present to check it. CDR3 size: 15 residues. The germline CDR1 and CDR2 sequences are LGHNA and YSLEER. Here the CDR3 reads CASSPLLAGVYEQYF.

The chain employs TRBV6-2 or TRBV6-3 and TRBJ2-7. Looked up from germline, CDR1 is MNHEY and CDR2 is SVGEGT. CDR3 length: 15 amino acids. The CDR3 sequence: CASSYSEGSSYEQYF.

This chain connects TRBV29-1 to TRBJ2-7; the D call from TCRdb, TRBD1, cannot be confirmed without DNA. The CDR3 consists of 18 residues. CDR1 is SQVTM, CDR2 ANQGSEA, per germline. CDR3 sequence reads: CSVEVTGTGTPLEYEQYF.

The chain uses TRBV7-3 and TRBJ1-1; TCRdb calls TRBD1, which cannot be checked without DNA. The CDR3 spans 13 residues. Germline assignment: CDR1 SGHTA and CDR2 FQGTGA. The chain's CDR3 is CASSPTGFTEAFF.